Shown below are 27 T cell receptor beta chains from a single sample sequenced in a study of shared clonotypes between healthy human individuals. CD45RO-negative cells were positively selected for CCR7, leaving out terminally differentiated effector memory CD45RA+ cells. Only in-frame clones appear in the TCRdb table, and some are missing; sequencing was by immunoSEQ multiplex PCR. The table has about 2.1 million clones, just over 90% seen once. The sequenced sample consisted of naive CD8+ T cells from PBMCs. These receptors were obtained from a man aged 18 to 35 in good health. Some clones in this sample may be carry-over from other donors' samples.

V usage is TRBV5-6 and J usage is TRBJ2-3; D is unresolved. The germline V gene encodes CDR1 SGHDT and CDR2 YYEEEE. This CDR3 is built from 14 residues. Trimming pared 1 base from V and 2 bases from J, leaving 8 bases between. The CDR3 spells CASSLSFFTDTQYF. CDR3 nucleotides: TGTGCCAGCAGCTTGTCTTTCTTCACAGATACGCAGTATTTT.

This sequence joins TRBV6-1 and TRBJ1-1; D is unclear. Trimming pared 2 bases from V and 4 bases from J, leaving 11 bases between. The CDR3 runs 14 residues. Germline V lookup: CDR1 MNHNS, CDR2 SASEGT. CDR3 sequence: CASSESGLGTEAFF. CDR3 sequence (DNA): TGTGCCAGCAGTGAATCCGGGTTGGGCACTGAAGCTTTCTTT.

J is TRBJ2-1 and V is TRBV4-1; a weak D match, TRBD1 (5 bases). V lost 4 bases and J 2 bases, leaving 15 bases between the germline ends. Germline-derived CDR1 and CDR2 are MGHRA and YSYEKL. The CDR3 length is 16 residues. In nucleotides, the CDR3 is TGCGCCAGCAGCCTTAAGAGTCAGGGCCCCTACAATGAGCAGTTCTTC. This gives the protein CASSLKSQGPYNEQFF.

The CDR3 DNA follows: TGTGCCTGGAATCGGTGGGGACAGGGGAACTATGGCTACACCTTC. Amino acid sequence: CAWNRWGQGNYGYTF. The chain employs TRBV30 and TRBJ1-2, with TRBD1 matching over 10 bases. The trim removed 4 bases at V and 2 bases at J, leaving 7 bases unmatched. CDR1 is GTSNPN, CDR2 SVGIG, per germline (reference sequence). This CDR3 region has 15 residues. Full variable domain (rest looked up from reference TRBV30 and TRBJ1-2): SQTIHQWPATLVQPVGSPLSLECTVEGTSNPNLYWYRQAAGRGLQLLFYSVGIGQISSEVPQNLSASRPQDRQFILSSKKLLLSDSGFYLCAWNRWGQGNYGYTFGSGTRLTVV.

The chain couples TRBV7-9 to TRBJ2-3, with 9 bases lining up with TRBD1. The CDR3 sequence is 15 residues long. CDR1 SEHNR and CDR2 FQNEAQ come from the germline V gene (reference sequence). Trimming took 4 bases from V and 4 from J; bases not matched to a gene: 6. The CDR3 sequence: CASSSGTGFADTQYF. The CDR3 nucleotides are TGTGCCAGCAGCTCCGGGACAGGGTTCGCAGATACGCAGTATTTT.

The V call is TRBV7-8, the J call TRBJ2-7, with 9 positions matching TRBD1. The CDR3 runs to 14 residues. Trimming cost V 5 bases and J 5 bases; bases outside gene matches: 7. The germline V gene encodes CDR1 SGHVS and CDR2 FQNEAQ. This CDR3 is CASSPETGGNEQYF. The CDR3 nucleotides are TGTGCCAGCAGCCCGGAGACAGGGGGGAACGAGCAGTACTTC.

The chain is built from TRBV11-2 and TRBJ2-7; perhaps TRBD1 as D (5 bases). The CDR3 contains 13 residues. Trimming pared 0 bases from V and 6 bases from J, leaving 9 bases between. The V gene's germline CDR1 is SGHAT and CDR2 FQNNGV. The CDR3 coding sequence is TGTGCCAGCAGCTTAGAGGGGCCCGGCGAGCAGTACTTC. This sequence encodes CASSLEGPGEQYF.

Regarding this clone: A read error may produce the germline difference seen at one junction end. The rearrangement joins TRBV27 to TRBJ1-3; D possibly corresponds to TRBD1 (6 bases). The CDR3 is made up of 15 amino acids. Germline lookup yields CDR1 MNHEY and CDR2 SMNVEV (reference sequence). The CDR3 sequence is CASSLSGTSRDTIYF. CDR3 coding DNA: TGTGCCAGCAGTCTATCCGGGACATCTCGGGACACCATATATTTT.

The chain combines TRBV25-1 with TRBJ1-1; D is possibly TRBD1 (5 bases). V lost 1 base, J lost 5 bases, and 14 bases lay in between. Looked up from germline, CDR1 is MGHDK and CDR2 is SYGVNS. There are 15 residues in the CDR3. The CDR3 DNA is TGTGCCAGCAGTGAATGGGGCAGCCGGGGGACTGAAGCTTTCTTT. This codes for CASSEWGSRGTEAFF.

This chain joins TRBV5-4 and TRBJ2-7; D call uncertain. This CDR3 contains 13 residues. CDR1 SGHNT and CDR2 YYREEE come from the germline V gene (reference sequence). The V gene lost 0 bases and the J gene lost 2 bases, with 6 bases spanning the gap. CDR3 amino acids: CASSLDVTYEQYF. In DNA, the CDR3 is TGTGCCAGCAGCTTGGACGTTACCTACGAGCAGTACTTC.

CDR3 sequence (DNA): TGTGCCAGCAGCGCGACAGGGCGACCTGAAGCTTTCTTT. Residues: CASSATGRPEAFF. This chain uses TRBV7-9 with TRBJ1-1; 7 bases agree with TRBD1. Trimming removed 5 bases from V and 6 bases from J; junction bases left unmatched: 6. Germline assignment: CDR1 SEHNR and CDR2 FQNEAQ (reference sequence). This CDR3 contains 13 residues.

The V gene is TRBV19, the J gene TRBJ2-1; weak D call: TRBD2 (6 bases). Germline V gene sequence: CDR1 LNHDA, CDR2 SQIVND (reference sequence). The length of the CDR3 is 15 residues. V lost 6 bases and J lost 5, with 17 bases in between. The CDR3 sequence: CASSSYAGPHNEQFF. The CDR3 nucleotides read TGTGCCAGTAGCAGTTATGCGGGACCCCACAATGAGCAGTTCTTC.

The CDR3 loop is CASSHPAGNTEAFF. CDR3 nucleotide sequence: TGCGCCAGCAGCCACCCAGCCGGCAACACTGAAGCTTTCTTT. The chain has TRBV4-1 and TRBJ1-1; unclear D gene. This CDR3 comprises 14 residues. Between the trimmed V and J ends, which lost 3 bases and 2 bases, there was a span of 10 bases. Germline lookup yields CDR1 MGHRA and CDR2 YSYEKL.

The gene calls are TRBV10-3 and TRBJ2-5; TRBD1 or TRBD2 may be the D gene (6 bases each). The V end was cut by 4 bases, the J end by 4 bases, with 22 bases between. Germline V CDR1 and CDR2: ENHRY, SYGVKD. The CDR3 covers 17 residues. The CDR3 nucleotides are TGTGCCATCAGTGGACCAAATTTCATGGGGGGCGGAGAGACCCAGTACTTC. Amino acid sequence: CAISGPNFMGGGETQYF.

A single count supports this clone. This chain connects TRBV7-9 to TRBJ2-3; D might be TRBD1 or TRBD2, each matching 6 bases. V lost 3 bases and J lost 0, with 10 bases in between. Germline V gene lookup returns CDR1 SEHNR and CDR2 FQNEAQ (reference sequence). The CDR3 consists of 15 residues. The CDR3 DNA reads TGTGCCAGCAGCTTTTCGGGGGCGAGCACAGATACGCAGTATTTT. This gives the protein CASSFSGASTDTQYF.

J is TRBJ1-1 and V is TRBV19; D remains unclear. The V gene lost 4 bases and the J gene lost 0 bases, with 12 bases spanning the gap. This CDR3 has 15 residues. CDR1 and CDR2 (germline): LNHDA, SQIVND (reference sequence). The chain's CDR3 is CASSTNKIMNTEAFF. CDR3 sequence (DNA): TGTGCCAGTAGTACTAACAAGATTATGAACACTGAAGCTTTCTTT. The entire variable domain, with the rest obtained from reference TRBV19 and TRBJ1-1, is as follows: DGGITQSPKYLFRKEGQNVTLSCEQNLNHDAMYWYRQDPGQGLRLIYYSQIVNDFQKGDIAEGYSVSREKKESFPLTVTSAQKNPTAFYLCASSTNKIMNTEAFFGQGTRLTVV.

This chain uses TRBV27 with TRBJ2-3; the D gene could be TRBD1 or TRBD2 (5 bases each). The germline V and J ends were trimmed by 5 bases and 5 bases, with 17 bases remaining between them. Germline lookup yields CDR1 MNHEY and CDR2 SMNVEV (reference sequence). This CDR3 has 15 residues. The CDR3 reads CASSGRQVGEDTQYF. CDR3 nucleotides: TGTGCCAGCAGTGGAAGACAAGTGGGGGAAGATACGCAGTATTTT.

The chain couples TRBV19 to TRBJ1-2; D call uncertain. The CDR3 runs to 13 residues. Germline V CDR1 and CDR2: LNHDA, SQIVND (reference sequence). Trimming cost V 10 bases and J 5 bases, with 17 bases left between them. The chain's CDR3 is CATSITLFYGYTF. CDR3 in DNA: TGTGCCACCTCGATTACACTTTTTTATGGCTACACCTTC.

The chain joins TRBV6-1 to TRBJ1-2, with D possibly being TRBD1 (6 bases). V was cut by 3 bases and J by 4 bases, with 15 bases left in between. The CDR3 loop spans 15 amino acids. The V gene's germline CDR1 is MNHNS and CDR2 SASEGT. CDR3 sequence reads: CASSETGGGGYGYTF. The CDR3 coding sequence is TGTGCCAGCAGTGAGACTGGGGGCGGCGGCTATGGCTACACCTTC.

This chain connects TRBV2 to TRBJ2-2, with D tentatively TRBD2 (5 bases). Deletions cut 6 bases from V and 3 bases from J, with 23 bases between. Germline V CDR1 and CDR2: SNHLY, FYNNEI. The CDR3 consists of 18 residues. As DNA, the CDR3 is TGTGCCAGCAGCTTCCCGGGGTTTCAGGTCGGTGACACCGGGGAGCTGTTTTTT. It codes for CASSFPGFQVGDTGELFF.

The chain uses TRBV10-3 and TRBJ2-7; 9 bases match TRBD2. The CDR3 loop spans 17 amino acids. J lost 5 bases, V lost 2 bases, and 13 bases had no gene match. Germline values: CDR1 ENHRY, CDR2 SYGVKD. CDR3 residues: CAISEVLAGTPEDEQYF. The CDR3 region has the DNA TGTGCCATCAGTGAGGTGCTAGCGGGAACCCCAGAGGACGAGCAGTACTTC.

The V and J genes are TRBV29-1 and TRBJ2-7; 13 bases are shared with TRBD2. Germline assignment: CDR1 SQVTM and CDR2 ANQGSEA. The CDR3 loop spans 17 amino acids. The junction had 10 bases not matched to a gene; V was cut back by 1 base and J by 4 bases. CDR3 nucleotides: TGCAGCGTTGAAGTACCTGGCGGACTAGCGGGAGAGTACGAGCAGTACTTC. Translation gives CSVEVPGGLAGEYEQYF.

The chain joins TRBV7-9 to TRBJ2-5; D tentatively fits TRBD1 or TRBD2 (5 bases each). CDR1 is SEHNR and CDR2 is FQNEAQ in the germline V gene (reference sequence). The CDR3 covers 14 residues. V was clipped by 6 bases and J by 1 base, with 12 bases between them. The DNA of the CDR3 is TGTGCCAGCAGATTCACCGGGACCCAAGAGACCCAGTACTTC. Amino acid sequence: CASRFTGTQETQYF.

This chain uses TRBV28 with TRBJ2-7, with D tentatively TRBD1 (6 bases). Looked up from germline, CDR1 is MDHEN and CDR2 is SYDVKM. The germline V and J ends were trimmed by 8 bases and 2 bases, with 10 bases remaining between them. CDR3 length: 12 residues. The CDR3 spells CASRAGAYEQYF. The CDR3 nucleotides are TGTGCCAGCCGGGCAGGGGCCTACGAGCAGTACTTC.

The chain links TRBV4-1 to TRBJ2-5; 9 bases are shared with TRBD1. J lost 2 bases, V lost 7 bases, and 11 bases had no gene match. Germline V gene lookup returns CDR1 MGHRA and CDR2 YSYEKL. This CDR3 region has 16 residues. CDR3 nucleotides: TGCGCCAGCACACAAGCAACAGGGGGCCGGCAAGAGACCCAGTACTTC. This sequence encodes CASTQATGGRQETQYF.

V is TRBV5-6 and J is TRBJ2-5; D might be TRBD1 (6 bases). V shed 3 bases and J shed 1 base, with 7 bases lying between them. Germline V lookup: CDR1 SGHDT, CDR2 YYEEEE. The CDR3 is 13 amino acids. CDR3 coding DNA: TGTGCCAGCAGCTGGACAGTCCAAGAGACCCAGTACTTC. The encoded protein is CASSWTVQETQYF.

This clone was seen just once. This CDR3 reads CASSQEWRFPYEQYF. CDR3 coding DNA: TGCGCCAGCAGCCAAGAGTGGCGTTTTCCCTACGAGCAGTACTTC. The V and J genes are TRBV4-3 and TRBJ2-7; the D is unclear. The CDR3 contains 15 residues. Germline CDR1 and CDR2: LGHNA and YSLEER. Trimming pared 0 bases from V and 2 bases from J, leaving 11 bases between.